A selection of T cell receptor beta chains follows, all from one sample in a study of shared clonotypes between healthy human individuals. Assay: immunoSEQ multiplex PCR; the TCRdb copy retains only in-frame clones and omits some. The sample gives more than 2,000,000 clones, more than 80% of which show up once; 0.11% to 0.15% is in the top ten. The sequencing input was naive CD4+ T cells sorted from blood. These receptors all come from a man younger than 30 in good health. Each CDR3 is given with its conserved first and last residue. The D gene is left open where the match is weak. A clone size is listed for some rows: how often the clone was seen (once, few, many), or a class if it is expanded.

V	J	length	D	size	CDR3	DNA
TRBV5-1	TRBJ2-2	16	-	-	CASSSDMTHSAGELFF	TGCGCCAGCAGCTCGGACATGACTCACAGCGCCGGGGAGCTGTTTTTT
TRBV9	TRBJ2-1	15	-	-	CASSARGSIHNEQFF	TGTGCCAGCAGCGCTAGAGGGAGTATCCACAATGAGCAGTTCTTC
TRBV19	TRBJ1-1	13	-	-	CASRSDRNTEAFF	TGTGCCAGTAGATCGGACAGGAACACTGAAGCTTTCTTT
TRBV7-3	TRBJ2-1	16	TRBD1	-	CASSLRGGTGLNEQFF	TGTGCCAGCAGCTTAAGGGGAGGGACAGGGTTAAATGAGCAGTTCTTC
TRBV5-1	TRBJ2-2	14	-	-	CASSLELGTGELFF	TGCGCCAGCAGCTTGGAACTGGGTACCGGGGAGCTGTTTTTT
TRBV6-1	TRBJ1-2	15	TRBD1	-	CASRRPGQGGDGYTF	TGTGCCAGCAGACGACCGGGACAGGGAGGGGATGGCTACACCTTC
TRBV27	TRBJ2-7	13	TRBD2	-	CASGLAGVYEQYF	TGTGCCAGCGGACTAGCGGGAGTCTACGAGCAGTACTTC
TRBV19	TRBJ2-3	16	TRBD2	-	CASSIDRSGGTDTQYF	TGTGCCAGTAGTATAGATCGGAGCGGGGGAACAGATACGCAGTATTTT
TRBV7-3	TRBJ1-1	13	-	few	CASSSTQGSEAFF	TGTGCCAGCAGCTCAACACAGGGTAGTGAAGCTTTCTTT
TRBV4-2	TRBJ1-5	13	-	-	CASSQDGSQPQHF	TGTGCCAGCAGCCAAGATGGGTCTCAGCCCCAGCATTTT
TRBV7-2	TRBJ2-7	13	-	once	CASSLETSGEQYF	TGTGCCAGCAGCTTAGAAACGTCAGGCGAGCAGTACTTC
TRBV7-2	TRBJ2-1	15	TRBD2	-	CASSSGSGRYNEQFF	TGTGCCAGCAGCTCAGGCAGCGGGAGGTACAATGAGCAGTTCTTC
TRBV7-2	TRBJ2-1	14	-	-	CASSLGLAKREQFF	TGTGCCAGCAGCTTAGGTCTAGCCAAGAGGGAGCAGTTCTTC
TRBV5-1	TRBJ2-1	13	-	-	CASTGQSYNEQFF	TGCGCCAGCACGGGGCAGAGTTACAATGAGCAGTTCTTC
TRBV6-1	TRBJ1-5	15	-	-	CASSETSGANQPQHF	TGTGCCAGCAGTGAAACGTCAGGAGCTAATCAGCCCCAGCATTTT
TRBV13	TRBJ2-3	16	TRBD1	once	CASSNAGQGFTDTQYF	TGTGCCAGCAGCAACGCGGGACAGGGGTTCACAGATACGCAGTATTTT
TRBV11-2	TRBJ2-1	16	TRBD2	-	CASSAVAGAVGNEQFF	TGTGCCAGCAGCGCAGTAGCGGGGGCTGTCGGCAATGAGCAGTTCTTC
TRBV13	TRBJ1-1	15	-	-	CASSDRQRKNTEAFF	TGTGCCAGCAGCGACCGACAGCGCAAGAACACTGAAGCTTTCTTT